These 8 T cell receptor beta chains were all obtained from the same sample, sequenced in a study of T cells in Graves' hyperthyroidism and ophthalmopathy. Researchers amplified the TCR beta CDR3 regions from RNA transcripts. A first-round RT-PCR of the TCR CDR3 used the HTBI primer set. TCRdb re-analysed the multiplex PCR reads in MiXCR, keeping a single row per CDR3 protein. The table records around 300,000 distinct CDR3 sequences, roughly 22% of them present only once. The material sequenced was blood. Receptor source: a man younger than 45 with Graves' ophthalmopathy.

To note about this clonotype: Likely a read error: the CDR3 ends without its conserved phenylalanine or tryptophan. This chain links TRBV28 with TRBJ2-2; D tentatively fits TRBD1 or TRBD2 (5 bases each). The CDR3 has 14 amino acids. Germline CDR1 is MDHEN and CDR2 is SYDVKM. Deletions cut 4 bases from V and 5 bases from J, with 11 bases between. For the CDR3, the DNA is TGTGCCAGCAGTTCCACAGGACTGACCGGGGAGCTGTTTTTA. It translates to CASSSTGLTGELFL.

This clonotype has a single count. A much larger clone lies a single base off, so this may be a read error. CDR3 residues: CASSAAGLVYNEQFF. Written as DNA, the CDR3 is TGTGCCAGCAGTGCTGCGGGACTAGTTTACAATGAGCAGTTCTTC. The genes are TRBV27 and TRBJ2-1; 8 positions agree with TRBD2. Trimming cost V 5 bases and J 4 bases; bases outside gene matches: 7. The CDR3 is 15 amino acids. CDR1 is MNHEY and CDR2 is SMNVEV in the germline V gene (reference sequence).

The chain uses TRBV15 and TRBJ2-7; possibly TRBD1 for D (5 bases). The V end lost 0 bases, the J end lost 3 bases, and 15 bases lay between the germline ends. The germline gives CDR1 LNHNV, CDR2 YYDKDF (reference sequence). CDR3 size: 16 residues. For the CDR3, the DNA is TGTGCCACCAGCAGAGATCCTCGACAGCACAACTACGAGCAGTACTTC. As protein: CATSRDPRQHNYEQYF.

As to this clonotype: Being one base from a much bigger clone, this may be a read error. This chain joins TRBV20-1 and TRBJ1-1, with D unresolved. V lost 4 bases, J lost 4 bases, and 13 bases lay in between. Germline assignment: CDR1 DFQATT and CDR2 SNEGSKA (reference sequence). The CDR3 length is 13 residues. CDR3 loop: CSAKGSWPTEAFF. The CDR3 nucleotides read TGCAGTGCTAAGGGTTCATGGCCCACTGAAGCTTTCTTT.

This clonotype has just one count. This chain joins TRBV12-3 or TRBV12-4 and TRBJ1-4, with unresolved D. This CDR3 contains 14 residues. Trimming cost V 0 bases and J 8 bases, with 10 bases left between them. The CDR3 sequence is CASSLALAQEKLFF. The CDR3 DNA reads as TGTGCCAGCAGTTTAGCGTTAGCTCAGGAAAAACTGTTTTTT.

This clonotype was observed many times. CDR3 nucleotide sequence: TGTGCCAGCAGCTTGGCCGGTCTAGCGTATCAAGAGTTCTTC. Residues: CASSLAGLAYQEFF. The rearrangement joins TRBV5-6 to TRBJ2-1, with D possibly matching TRBD2 (6 bases). The CDR3 length is 14 residues. V shed 0 bases and J shed 14 bases, with 18 bases lying between them. Per the germline V gene, CDR1 is SGHDT and CDR2 is YYEEEE.

The gene calls are TRBV28 and TRBJ2-7, with 8 bases that match TRBD2. Trimming took 10 bases from V and 3 from J; bases not matched to a gene: 17. CDR1 and CDR2 (germline): MDHEN, SYDVKM. CDR3 size: 16 residues. The CDR3 region is CATSPSGRPGGYEQYF. The CDR3 nucleotides read TGTGCCACCTCCCCCAGCGGGAGACCGGGTGGCTACGAGCAGTACTTC.

The chain has TRBV12-5 and TRBJ2-1; 8 positions match TRBD2. Germline trimming cut 2 bases from V and 5 bases from J; bases unmatched to any gene: 5. The CDR3 has 15 residues. CDR1 LGHNT and CDR2 FRNRAP come from the germline V gene. DNA of the CDR3: TGTGCTAGTGGTTTGTATACTAGCGGTAACAATGAGCAGTTCTTC. This gives the protein CASGLYTSGNNEQFF.